Detailed here is one T cell receptor beta chain. This specimen belongs to a study of blood T cell repertoires in COVID-19. Looking at the study overall: T cells, B-cell-depleted T cells, or PBMCs provided the cDNA or gDNA that served as material.

This table comes from immunoSEQ multiplex PCR, and its TCRdb copy is limited to in-frame clones, with some not included. The data hold about 340,000 clones, with approximately 87% observed a single time. Germline V gives CDR1 GTSNPN, CDR2 SVGIG (reference sequence). This CDR3 contains 19 residues. Trimming pared 1 base from V and 0 bases from J, leaving 19 bases between. The receptor comes from a woman aged 45 to 65 with COVID-19, enrolled during active disease. The chain uses TRBV30 and TRBJ1-6; D is unresolved. The source material was peripheral blood. The CDR3 sequence is CAWSGVGPLASSYNSPLHF. DNA of the CDR3: TGTGCCTGGAGTGGCGTCGGACCTTTAGCGAGCTCCTATAATTCACCCCTCCACTTT.